The clone carrying this TCR beta chain appeared a few times. Its target is not known. The iRepertoire nested amplicon-rescue multiplex PCR amplified TCR alpha and beta CDR3s from RNA. Tissue mRNA or PBMC total RNA, 100-400 ng, went into one-step reverse transcription and amplification. TCRdb analysed the multiplex PCR reads with MiXCR anew, one entry per CDR3 protein. The sample lists around 390,000 distinct CDR3 sequences, about 40% occurring once. The sample is drawn from a study of glioma-infiltrating T cells. Study results and limitations: Non-neoplastic patients had below-expected tissue-blood divergence, while all gliomas exceeded expectation.

The germline gives CDR1 DFQATT, CDR2 SNEGSKA (reference sequence). The length of the CDR3 is 15 residues. The V and J ends lost 5 bases and 2 bases, in that order; junction bases with no gene match: 12. Sequenced input: glioma tissue, nonneoplastic brain tissue, or PBMCs (not recorded which). The chain couples TRBV20-1 to TRBJ2-7; 7 bases are a match to TRBD1. The origin of this receptor is a human donor with low-grade glioma or glioblastoma, undergoing nonglioma brain surgery, or in good health (not recorded which). CDR3 nucleotide sequence: TGCAGTGCTGAAGACGTAGGAACAGGGGCCTACGAGCAGTACTTC. Its translation: CSAEDVGTGAYEQYF.